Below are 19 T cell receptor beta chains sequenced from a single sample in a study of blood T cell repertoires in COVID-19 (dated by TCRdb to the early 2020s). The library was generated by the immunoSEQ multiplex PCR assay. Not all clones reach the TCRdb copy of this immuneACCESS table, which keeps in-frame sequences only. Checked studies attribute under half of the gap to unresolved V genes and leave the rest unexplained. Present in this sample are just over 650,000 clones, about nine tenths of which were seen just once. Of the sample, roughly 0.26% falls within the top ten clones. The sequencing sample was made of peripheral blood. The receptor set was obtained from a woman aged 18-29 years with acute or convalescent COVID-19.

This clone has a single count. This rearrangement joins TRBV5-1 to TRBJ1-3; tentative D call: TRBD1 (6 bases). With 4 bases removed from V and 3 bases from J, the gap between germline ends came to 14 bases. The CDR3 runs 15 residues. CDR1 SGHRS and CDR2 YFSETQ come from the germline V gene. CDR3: CASSPTRGNGNTIYF. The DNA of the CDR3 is TGCGCCAGCAGCCCCACCAGGGGAAATGGAAACACCATATATTTT.

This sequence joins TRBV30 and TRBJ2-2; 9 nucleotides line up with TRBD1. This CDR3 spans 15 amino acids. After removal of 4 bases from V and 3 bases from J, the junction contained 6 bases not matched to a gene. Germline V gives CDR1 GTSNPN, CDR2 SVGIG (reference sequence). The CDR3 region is CAWTRQGDHTGELFF. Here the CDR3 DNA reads TGTGCCTGGACTCGACAGGGGGACCACACCGGGGAGCTGTTTTTT.

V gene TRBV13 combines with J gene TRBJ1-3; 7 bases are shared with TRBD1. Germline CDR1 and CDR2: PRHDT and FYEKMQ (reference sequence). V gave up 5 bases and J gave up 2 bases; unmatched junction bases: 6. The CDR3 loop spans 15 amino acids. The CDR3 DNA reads TGTGCCAGCAGCGAAGGACAGGCTACTGGAAACACCATATATTTT. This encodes CASSEGQATGNTIYF.

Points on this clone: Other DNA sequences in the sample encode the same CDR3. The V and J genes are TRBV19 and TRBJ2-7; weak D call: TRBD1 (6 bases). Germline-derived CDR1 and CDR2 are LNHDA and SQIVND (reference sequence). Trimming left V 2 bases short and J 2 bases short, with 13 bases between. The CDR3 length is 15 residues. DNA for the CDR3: TGTGCCAGTAGTATACCGGGACAAGGGACCTACGAGCAGTACTTC. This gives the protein CASSIPGQGTYEQYF.

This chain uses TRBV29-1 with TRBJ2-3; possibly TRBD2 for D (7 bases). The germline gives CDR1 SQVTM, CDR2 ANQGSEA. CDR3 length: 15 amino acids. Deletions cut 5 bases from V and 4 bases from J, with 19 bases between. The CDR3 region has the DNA TGCAGCGTTAGGGGGGGATCTGGCCCCCCAGATACGCAGTATTTT. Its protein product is CSVRGGSGPPDTQYF.

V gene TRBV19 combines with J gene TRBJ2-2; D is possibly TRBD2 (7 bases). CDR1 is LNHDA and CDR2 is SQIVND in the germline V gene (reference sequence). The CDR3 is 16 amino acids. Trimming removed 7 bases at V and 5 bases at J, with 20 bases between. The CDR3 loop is CASTKFGGAGTGELFF. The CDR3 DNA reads TGTGCCAGTACCAAATTTGGGGGGGCCGGAACCGGGGAGCTGTTTTTT.

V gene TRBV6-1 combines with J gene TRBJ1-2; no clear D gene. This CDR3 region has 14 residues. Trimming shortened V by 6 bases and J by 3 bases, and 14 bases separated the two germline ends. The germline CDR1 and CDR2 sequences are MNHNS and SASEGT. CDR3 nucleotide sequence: TGTGCCAGCAGCCCACGGGGTTTAGACTATGGCTACACCTTC. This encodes CASSPRGLDYGYTF.

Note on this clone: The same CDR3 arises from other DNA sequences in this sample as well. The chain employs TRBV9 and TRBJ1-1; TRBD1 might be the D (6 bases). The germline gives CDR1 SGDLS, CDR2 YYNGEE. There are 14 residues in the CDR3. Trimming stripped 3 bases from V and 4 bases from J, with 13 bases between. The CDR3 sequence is CASSGQGGGTEAFF. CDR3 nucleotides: TGTGCCAGCAGCGGCCAGGGAGGGGGCACTGAAGCTTTCTTT.

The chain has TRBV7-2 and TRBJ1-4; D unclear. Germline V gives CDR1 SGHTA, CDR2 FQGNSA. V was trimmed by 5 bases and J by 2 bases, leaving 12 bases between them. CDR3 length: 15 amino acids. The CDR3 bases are TGTGCCAGCAGCCCTACGGTTGCCACTAATGAAAAACTGTTTTTT. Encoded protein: CASSPTVATNEKLFF. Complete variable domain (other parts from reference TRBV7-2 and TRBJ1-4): GAGVSQSPSNKVTEKGKDVELRCDPISGHTALYWYRQSLGQGLEFLIYFQGNSAPDKSGLPSDRFSAERTGGSVSTLTIQRTQQEDSAVYLCASSPTVATNEKLFFGSGTQLSVL.

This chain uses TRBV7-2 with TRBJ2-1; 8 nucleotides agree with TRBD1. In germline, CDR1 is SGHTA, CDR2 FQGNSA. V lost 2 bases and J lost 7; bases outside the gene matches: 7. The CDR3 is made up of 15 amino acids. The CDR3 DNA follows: TGTGCCAGCAGCTTAAGCAGGGGGCATCTGAATGAGCAGTTCTTC. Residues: CASSLSRGHLNEQFF.

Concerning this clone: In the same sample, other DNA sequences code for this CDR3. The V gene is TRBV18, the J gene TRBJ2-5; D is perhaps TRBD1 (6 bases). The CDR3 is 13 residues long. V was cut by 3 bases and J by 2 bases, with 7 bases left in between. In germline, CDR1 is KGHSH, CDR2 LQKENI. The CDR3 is CASSPGQQETQYF. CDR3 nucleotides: TGTGCCAGCTCACCTGGACAGCAAGAGACCCAGTACTTC.

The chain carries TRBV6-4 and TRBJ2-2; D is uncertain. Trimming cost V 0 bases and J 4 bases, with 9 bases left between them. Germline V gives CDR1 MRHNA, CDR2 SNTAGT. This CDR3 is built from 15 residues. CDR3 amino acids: CASSDSEESTGELFF. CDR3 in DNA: TGTGCCAGCAGTGACTCAGAGGAGAGCACCGGGGAGCTGTTTTTT.

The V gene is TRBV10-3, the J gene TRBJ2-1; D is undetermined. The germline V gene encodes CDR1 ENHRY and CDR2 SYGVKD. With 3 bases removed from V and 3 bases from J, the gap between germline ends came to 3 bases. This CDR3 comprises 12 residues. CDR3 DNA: TGTGCCATCAGTGACAGCTACAATGAGCAGTTCTTC. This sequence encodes CAISDSYNEQFF.

CDR3 in DNA: TGCGCCAGCAGCCAACGGACAGGGGGCTTTTACGAGCAGTACTTC. It specifies CASSQRTGGFYEQYF. V and J are TRBV4-1 and TRBJ2-7; 11 nucleotides match TRBD1. Per the germline V gene, CDR1 is MGHRA and CDR2 is YSYEKL. CDR3 size: 15 residues. With V trimmed by 2 bases and J by 4 bases, 4 bases remained unmatched.

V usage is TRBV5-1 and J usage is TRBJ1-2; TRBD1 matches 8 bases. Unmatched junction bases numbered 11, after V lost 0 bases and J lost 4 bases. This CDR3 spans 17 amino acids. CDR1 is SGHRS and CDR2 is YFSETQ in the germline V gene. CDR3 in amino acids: CASSLAGGTGAGYGYTF. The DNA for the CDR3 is TGCGCCAGCAGCTTGGCCGGTGGGACAGGCGCAGGCTATGGCTACACCTTC. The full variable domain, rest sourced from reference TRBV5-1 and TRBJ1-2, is KAGVTQTPRYLIKTRGQQVTLSCSPISGHRSVSWYQQTPGQGLQFLFEYFSETQRNKGNFPGRFSGRQFSNSRSEMNVSTLELGDSALYLCASSLAGGTGAGYGYTFGSGTRLTVV.

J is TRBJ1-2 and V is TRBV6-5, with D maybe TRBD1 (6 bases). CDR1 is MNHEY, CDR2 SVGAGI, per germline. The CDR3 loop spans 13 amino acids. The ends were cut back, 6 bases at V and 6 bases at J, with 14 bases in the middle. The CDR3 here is CASSRSTGNGYTF. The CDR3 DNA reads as TGTGCCAGCAGCCGATCGACAGGCAATGGCTACACCTTC.

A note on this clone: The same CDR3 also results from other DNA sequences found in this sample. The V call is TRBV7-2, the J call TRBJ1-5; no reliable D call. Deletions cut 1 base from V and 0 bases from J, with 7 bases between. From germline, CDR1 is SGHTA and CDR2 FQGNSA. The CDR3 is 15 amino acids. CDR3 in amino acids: CASSLGGYSNQPQHF. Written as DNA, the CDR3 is TGTGCCAGCAGCTTAGGCGGCTATAGCAATCAGCCCCAGCATTTT.

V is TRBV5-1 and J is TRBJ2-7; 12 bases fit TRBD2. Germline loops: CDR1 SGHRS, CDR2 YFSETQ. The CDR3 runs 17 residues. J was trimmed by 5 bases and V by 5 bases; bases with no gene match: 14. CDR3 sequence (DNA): TGCGCCAGCAGACCTCAGATCGCTAGCGGGGGGGCCCACGAGCAGTACTTC. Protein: CASRPQIASGGAHEQYF.

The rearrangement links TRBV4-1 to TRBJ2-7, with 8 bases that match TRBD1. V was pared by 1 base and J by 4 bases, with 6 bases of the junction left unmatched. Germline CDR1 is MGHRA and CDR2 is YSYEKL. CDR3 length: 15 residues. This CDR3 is CASSQAQGAAYEQYF. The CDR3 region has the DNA TGCGCCAGCAGCCAAGCGCAGGGGGCGGCGTACGAGCAGTACTTC.